This TCR beta chain was identified in a study of graft-versus-host responses after intestinal transplantation. Profiled with immunoSEQ multiplex PCR; TCRdb holds only in-frame clones, not every one. The table includes about 9,500 clones, approximately 87% detected once. The germline V and J ends were trimmed by 7 bases and 1 base, with 8 bases remaining between them. Germline V CDR1 and CDR2: SNHLY, FYNNEI. The CDR3 has 13 residues. The sample consisted of PBMCs, taken just over 240 days after intestinal transplant. This sequence was found in a human patient who received an intestinal transplant, so some T cells may come from the graft donor. This chain connects TRBV2 to TRBJ1-5; D gene ambiguous. The CDR3 DNA sequence: TGTGCCAGCACCCAAGGGAGCAATCAGCCCCAGCATTTT. Its protein is CASTQGSNQPQHF.